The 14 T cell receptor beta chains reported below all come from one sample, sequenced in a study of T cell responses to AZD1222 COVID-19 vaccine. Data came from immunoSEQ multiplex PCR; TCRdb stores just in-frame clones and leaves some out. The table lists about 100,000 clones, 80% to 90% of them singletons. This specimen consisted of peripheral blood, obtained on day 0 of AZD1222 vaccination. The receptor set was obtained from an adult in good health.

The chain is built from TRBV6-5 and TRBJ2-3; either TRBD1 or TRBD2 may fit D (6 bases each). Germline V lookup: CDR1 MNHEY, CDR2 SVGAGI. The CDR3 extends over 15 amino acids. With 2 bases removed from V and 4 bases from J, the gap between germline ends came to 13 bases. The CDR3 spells CASSYEGGPSDTQYF. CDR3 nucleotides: TGTGCCAGCAGTTACGAGGGGGGCCCGTCAGATACGCAGTATTTT.

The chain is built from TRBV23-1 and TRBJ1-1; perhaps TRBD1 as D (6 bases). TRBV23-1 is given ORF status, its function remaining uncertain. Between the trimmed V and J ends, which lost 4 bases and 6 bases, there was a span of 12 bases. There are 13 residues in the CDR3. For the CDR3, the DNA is TGCGCCAGCAGTCTGAACAGGGAGGCTGAAGCTTTCTTT. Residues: CASSLNREAEAFF.

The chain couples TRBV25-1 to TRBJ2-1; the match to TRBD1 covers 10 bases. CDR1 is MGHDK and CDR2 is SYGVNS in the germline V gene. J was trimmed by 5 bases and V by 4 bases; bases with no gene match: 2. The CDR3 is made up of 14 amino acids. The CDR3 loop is CASSGGQGDNEQFF. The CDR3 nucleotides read TGTGCCAGCAGTGGAGGACAGGGGGACAATGAGCAGTTCTTC.

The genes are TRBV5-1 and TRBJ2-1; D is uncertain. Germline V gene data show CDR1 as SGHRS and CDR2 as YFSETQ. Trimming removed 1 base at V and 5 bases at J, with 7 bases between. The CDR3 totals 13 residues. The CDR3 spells CASSLSGHNEQFF. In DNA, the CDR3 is TGCGCCAGCAGCTTGTCCGGTCACAATGAGCAGTTCTTC.

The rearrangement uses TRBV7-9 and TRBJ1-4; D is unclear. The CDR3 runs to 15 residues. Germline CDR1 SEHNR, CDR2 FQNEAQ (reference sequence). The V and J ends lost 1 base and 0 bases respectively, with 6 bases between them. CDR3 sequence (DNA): TGTGCCAGCAGCTTAGGGGTGACAACTAATGAAAAACTGTTTTTT. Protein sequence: CASSLGVTTNEKLFF.

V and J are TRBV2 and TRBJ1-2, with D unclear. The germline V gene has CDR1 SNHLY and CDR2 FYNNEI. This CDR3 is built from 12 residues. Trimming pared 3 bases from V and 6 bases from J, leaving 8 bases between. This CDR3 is CASSEGRNGYTF. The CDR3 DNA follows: TGTGCCAGCAGTGAGGGGAGAAATGGCTACACCTTC.

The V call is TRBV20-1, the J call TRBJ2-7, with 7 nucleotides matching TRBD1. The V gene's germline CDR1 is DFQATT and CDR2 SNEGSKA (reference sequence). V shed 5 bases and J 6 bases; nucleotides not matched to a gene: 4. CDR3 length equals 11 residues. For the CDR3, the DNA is TGCAGTGCTCCTACAGGGGCCGAGCAGTACTTC. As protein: CSAPTGAEQYF.

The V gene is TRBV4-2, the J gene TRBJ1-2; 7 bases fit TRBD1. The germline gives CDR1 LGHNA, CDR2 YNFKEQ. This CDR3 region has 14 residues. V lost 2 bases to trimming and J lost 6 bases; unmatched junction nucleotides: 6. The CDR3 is CASSQNRGGDGYTF. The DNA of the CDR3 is TGTGCCAGCAGCCAAAATAGAGGGGGCGATGGCTACACCTTC.

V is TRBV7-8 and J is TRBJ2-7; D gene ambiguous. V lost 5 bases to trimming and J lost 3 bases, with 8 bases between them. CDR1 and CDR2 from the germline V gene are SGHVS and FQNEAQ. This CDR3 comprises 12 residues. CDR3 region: CASSRPGYEQYF. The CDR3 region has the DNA TGTGCCAGCAGCCGTCCTGGCTACGAGCAGTACTTC.

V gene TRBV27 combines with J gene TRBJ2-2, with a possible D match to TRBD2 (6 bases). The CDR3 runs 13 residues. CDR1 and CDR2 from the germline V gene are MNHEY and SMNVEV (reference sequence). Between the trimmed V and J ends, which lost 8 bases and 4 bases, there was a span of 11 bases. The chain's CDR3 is CASGGTGTGELFF. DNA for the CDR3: TGTGCCAGCGGAGGGACGGGCACCGGGGAGCTGTTTTTT.

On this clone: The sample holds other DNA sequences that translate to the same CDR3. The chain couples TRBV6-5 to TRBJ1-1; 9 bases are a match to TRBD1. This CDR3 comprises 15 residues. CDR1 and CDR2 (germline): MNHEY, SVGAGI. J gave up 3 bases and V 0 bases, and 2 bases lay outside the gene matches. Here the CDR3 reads CASSYSRTGDTEAFF. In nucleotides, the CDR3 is TGTGCCAGCAGTTACTCGAGGACAGGGGACACTGAAGCTTTCTTT.

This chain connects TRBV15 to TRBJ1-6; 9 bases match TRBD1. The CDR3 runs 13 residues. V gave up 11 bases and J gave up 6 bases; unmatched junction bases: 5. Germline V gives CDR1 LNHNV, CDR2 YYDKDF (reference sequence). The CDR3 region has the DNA TGTGCCGCCGCGACAGGGGGTAATTCACCCCTCCACTTT. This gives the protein CAAATGGNSPLHF.

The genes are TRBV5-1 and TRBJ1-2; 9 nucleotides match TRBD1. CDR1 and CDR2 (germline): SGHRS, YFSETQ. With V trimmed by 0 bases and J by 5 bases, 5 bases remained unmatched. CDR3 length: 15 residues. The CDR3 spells CASSLDTDRGYGYTF. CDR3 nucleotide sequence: TGCGCCAGCAGCTTGGATACCGACAGGGGGTATGGCTACACCTTC. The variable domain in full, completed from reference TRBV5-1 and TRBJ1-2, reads KAGVTQTPRYLIKTRGQQVTLSCSPISGHRSVSWYQQTPGQGLQFLFEYFSETQRNKGNFPGRFSGRQFSNSRSEMNVSTLELGDSALYLCASSLDTDRGYGYTFGSGTRLTVV.

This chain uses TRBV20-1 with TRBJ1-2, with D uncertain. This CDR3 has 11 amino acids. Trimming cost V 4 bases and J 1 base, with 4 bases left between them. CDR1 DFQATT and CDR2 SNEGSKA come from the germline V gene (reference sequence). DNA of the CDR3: TGCAGTGCTACGAATAACTATGGCTACACCTTC. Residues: CSATNNYGYTF.